This is a list of T cell receptor beta chains from one sample in a study of cytomegalovirus exposure and HLA in healthy donors. TCRdb keeps only in-frame clones here, not all; method: immunoSEQ multiplex PCR. This sample's table has over 100,000 clones. Input material: PBMCs. The receptors were sampled from a middle-aged man in good health and CMV-seropositive. The CDR3 runs from the conserved cysteine through the conserved F or W. D genes are given only for firm matches.

v_gene,d_gene,j_gene,CDR3nt,CDR3aa
TRBV5-1,TRBD1,TRBJ2-2,TGCGCCAGCAGCTTCAGCACAGGGGAATCCGGGGAGCTGTTTTTT,CASSFSTGESGELFF
TRBV5-1,-,TRBJ1-3,TGCGCCAGCAGCTCCGTATCTGGAAACACCATATATTTT,CASSSVSGNTIYF
TRBV29-1,-,TRBJ1-4,TGCAGCGTTGAACAGAATGAAAAACTGTTTTTT,CSVEQNEKLFF
TRBV6-1,TRBD2,TRBJ2-3,TGTGCCAGCTCCACAGCGGGAGCGAGGGCAGATACGCAGTATTTT,CASSTAGARADTQYF
TRBV7-9,-,TRBJ1-6,TGTGCCAGCAGCCTAGGGGAGTTGAGGGATTCACCCCTCCACTTT,CASSLGELRDSPLHF
TRBV5-6,TRBD2,TRBJ2-3,TGTGCCAGCAGCTTGGAGGGACTATTCACAGATACGCAGTATTTT,CASSLEGLFTDTQYF
TRBV7-8,TRBD1,TRBJ1-1,TGTGCCAGCAGCTTAGTGGTATTCGAGGACAGGGAAAAGTCTGAAGCTTTCTTT,CASSLVVFEDREKSEAFF
TRBV10-3,TRBD2,TRBJ2-5,TGTGCCATCAGTGAGTCCGTTAGCGGGAGGCTCCGCCGGGAGACCCAGTACTTC,CAISESVSGRLRRETQYF
TRBV19,TRBD2,TRBJ2-2,TGTGCCAGTAGTATAAGGCTAGCGGGAGTTACCGGGGAGCTGTTTTTT,CASSIRLAGVTGELFF
TRBV29-1,-,TRBJ1-2,TGCAGCGTTGTTGTGGGGCCATATGGCTACACCTTC,CSVVVGPYGYTF
TRBV7-9,-,TRBJ2-5,TGTGCCAGCAGTAGAAACCAAGAGACCCAGTACTTC,CASSRNQETQYF
TRBV9,TRBD1,TRBJ2-7,TGTGCCAGCAGCGTAGCTTCAGGGGGCTTATACGAGCAGTACTTC,CASSVASGGLYEQYF
TRBV7-3,-,TRBJ2-1,TGTGCCAGCAGCTCCCAGGGGGGCTACAATGAGCAGTTCTTC,CASSSQGGYNEQFF
TRBV5-4,TRBD2,TRBJ2-5,TGTGCCAGCAGCAACTTGGTAGCGGGGGGTGCCCAGTACTTC,CASSNLVAGGAQYF
TRBV5-4,TRBD1,TRBJ1-5,TGTGCCAGCAGCAACGACAGGGCCAATCAGCCCCAGCATTTT,CASSNDRANQPQHF
TRBV7-3,-,TRBJ2-7,TGTGCCAGCAGCCGTACGGGCTCCTACGAGCAGTACTTC,CASSRTGSYEQYF
TRBV10-3,TRBD2,TRBJ2-7,TGTGCCGCCGGGAGGGCAGGAACCTACGAGCAGTACTTC,CAAGRAGTYEQYF
TRBV2,TRBD2,TRBJ2-3,TGTGCCAGCAGTCCTAAAGCGGGAGGGTACACAGATACGCAGTATTTT,CASSPKAGGYTDTQYF
TRBV5-1,TRBD2,TRBJ2-1,TGCGCCAGCAGCCCGGTCCCTAGCGGCTACAATGAGCAGTTCTTC,CASSPVPSGYNEQFF
TRBV14,TRBD2,TRBJ2-3,TGTGCCAGCAGCCAACTAGCGGATTACACAGATACGCAGTATTTT,CASSQLADYTDTQYF
TRBV4-1,-,TRBJ2-1,TGCGCCAGCAGCCCCAGGCCAGGTGAACAGTTCTTC,CASSPRPGEQFF
TRBV11-2,TRBD1,TRBJ2-3,TGTGCCAGCAGCACTGGACAGGGGTGGACAGATACGCAGTATTTT,CASSTGQGWTDTQYF
TRBV14,TRBD2,TRBJ2-5,TGTGCCAGCAGCCAAGGGTCTTTGGGACTAGCGGGGCTGCGGGAGACCCAGTACTTC,CASSQGSLGLAGLRETQYF
TRBV30,-,TRBJ1-2,TGTGCCTGGAGTCCTATTAATGGCTACACCTTC,CAWSPINGYTF
TRBV11-2,TRBD2,TRBJ2-1,TGTGCCAGCAGCTTTAGCGGGGGGGCTTACAATGAGCAGTTCTTC,CASSFSGGAYNEQFF
TRBV2,TRBD2,TRBJ2-7,TGTGCCAGCAGACTGCCAGGAGTAGCGGGCCAAAGCTCCTACGAGCAGTACTTC,CASRLPGVAGQSSYEQYF
TRBV28,TRBD2,TRBJ2-2,TGTGCCAGCAGTCTACCCTCGGCTAGCGGGAGAGCCGGGGAGCTGTTTTTT,CASSLPSASGRAGELFF
TRBV9,-,TRBJ2-5,TGTGCCAGCAGCGTAGAGGCGGGGCAAGAGACCCAGTACTTC,CASSVEAGQETQYF
TRBV6-5,-,TRBJ1-5,TGTGCCAGCAGTTACTCCCGACAGAACAATCAGCCCCAGCATTTT,CASSYSRQNNQPQHF
TRBV19,TRBD1,TRBJ1-1,TGTGCCAGTAGAGACAGGGGGAACACTGAAGCTTTCTTT,CASRDRGNTEAFF
TRBV11-3,TRBD1,TRBJ1-6,TGTGCCAGCAGCCCCCGGACAGGGGGCGCGGGGGGAAATAATTCACCCCTCCACTTT,CASSPRTGGAGGNNSPLHF
TRBV5-1,-,TRBJ2-3,TGCGCCAGCAGCTGGAGAGATTCAGATACGCAGTATTTT,CASSWRDSDTQYF
TRBV4-1,-,TRBJ2-5,TGCGCCAGCAGCCGATCCGACAGGAGCCGGCGGGAGACCCAGTACTTC,CASSRSDRSRRETQYF